A single sample is the source of the 3 T cell receptor beta chains below, sequenced in a study of shared clonotypes between healthy human individuals. Assay: immunoSEQ multiplex PCR; the TCRdb copy retains only in-frame clones and omits some. Of 600,000 to 750,000 clones in the sample, around 77% were seen once. Sequenced material: memory CD4+ T cells sorted from blood. Subset: CD45RA-negative fraction. The receptors stem from a woman aged 25 to 39 in good health.

The J gene is TRBJ2-7, the V gene TRBV10-3; D remains ambiguous. The CDR3 is made up of 16 amino acids. From germline, CDR1 is ENHRY and CDR2 SYGVKD. Trimming took 3 bases from V and 0 from J, leaving 15 bases between them. The CDR3 region has the DNA TGTGCCATCAGTGATCCGTCCGGCAGTAACTCCTACGAGCAGTACTTC. This encodes CAISDPSGSNSYEQYF.

The chain employs TRBV28 and TRBJ2-7; possibly TRBD2 for D (6 bases). V lost 7 bases to trimming and J lost 4 bases, with 8 bases between them. CDR3 length equals 11 residues. CDR1 and CDR2 from the germline V gene are MDHEN and SYDVKM. CDR3 in amino acids: CASNRGYEQYF. DNA of the CDR3: TGTGCCAGCAACCGGGGGTACGAGCAGTACTTC.

The chain links TRBV9 to TRBJ2-4, with TRBD2 identical over 10 bases. Germline CDR1 and CDR2: SGDLS and YYNGEE. V trimming: 3 bases; J trimming: 7 bases; junction bases outside the gene matches: 10. The CDR3 has 16 residues. CDR3 region: CASSGSPLAGKNIQYF. The CDR3 nucleotides read TGTGCCAGCAGCGGAAGCCCACTAGCGGGAAAGAACATTCAGTACTTC.